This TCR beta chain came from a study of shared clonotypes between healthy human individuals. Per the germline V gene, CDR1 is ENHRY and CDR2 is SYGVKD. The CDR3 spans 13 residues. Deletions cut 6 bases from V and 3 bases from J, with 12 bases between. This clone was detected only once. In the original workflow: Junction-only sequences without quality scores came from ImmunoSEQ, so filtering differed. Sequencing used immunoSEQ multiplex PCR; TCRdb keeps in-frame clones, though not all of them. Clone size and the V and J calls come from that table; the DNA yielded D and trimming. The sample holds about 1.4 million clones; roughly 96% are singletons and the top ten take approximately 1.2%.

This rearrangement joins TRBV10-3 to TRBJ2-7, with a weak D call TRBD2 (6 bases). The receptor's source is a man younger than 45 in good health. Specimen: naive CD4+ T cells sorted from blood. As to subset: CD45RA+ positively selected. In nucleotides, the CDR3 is TGTGCCATCAGCACCGGGACTCACTACGAGCAGTACTTC. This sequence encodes CAISTGTHYEQYF.